This T cell receptor beta chain was identified during a study of OX40 agonist ivuxolimab in advanced cancers. Only in-frame clones appear in the TCRdb table, and some are missing; sequencing was by immunoSEQ multiplex PCR. The sample lists about 62,000 clones; roughly 80% were seen once. The germline gives CDR1 GTSNPN, CDR2 SVGIG (reference sequence). Unmatched junction bases numbered 5, after V lost 3 bases and J lost 9 bases. The CDR3 loop spans 12 amino acids. The chain employs TRBV30 and TRBJ2-1; 7 nucleotides line up with TRBD2. The origin of this receptor is an adult with an advanced solid tumor such as melanoma, head and neck, liver or kidney cancer. The specimen was CD4+ or CD8+ T cells sorted from blood, collected in a trial of the OX40 agonist ivuxolimab. The CDR3 nucleotides are TGTGCCTGGAGGAAGCGGGGTCTTGAGCAGTTCTTC. It specifies CAWRKRGLEQFF.